The 10 T cell receptor beta chains presented below share a single source sample, sequenced in a study of T cell responses to AZD1222 COVID-19 vaccine. Libraries were prepared by immunoSEQ multiplex PCR; TCRdb keeps only in-frame clonotypes and omits some of them. This table has around 130,000 clones, more than 80% appearing once. The source was peripheral blood, collected on day 0 of AZD1222 vaccination. The receptors shown here come from an adult in good health.

The J gene is TRBJ1-6, the V gene TRBV5-4; D unclear. Per the germline V gene, CDR1 is SGHNT and CDR2 is YYREEE (reference sequence). Trimming took off 7 bases at V and 6 bases at J, with 11 bases between the two ends. The length of the CDR3 is 13 residues. The CDR3 DNA reads as TGTGCCAGCGGGGAGGACGGTAATTCACCCCTCCACTTT. Its translation is CASGEDGNSPLHF.

The chain links TRBV28 to TRBJ2-7; possibly TRBD1 or TRBD2 for D (5 bases each). The CDR3 length is 15 residues. CDR1 is MDHEN, CDR2 SYDVKM, per germline. Trimming removed 2 bases at V and 2 bases at J, with 13 bases between. CDR3 amino acids: CASSLPGTKTYEQYF. CDR3 sequence (DNA): TGTGCCAGCAGTTTACCCGGGACCAAAACCTACGAGCAGTACTTC. Together with reference TRBV28 and TRBJ2-7, the CDR3 gives the full variable domain: DVKVTQSSRYLVKRTGEKVFLECVQDMDHENMFWYRQDPGLGLRLIYFSYDVKMKEKGDIPEGYSVSREKKERFSLILESASTNQTSMYLCASSLPGTKTYEQYFGPGTRLTVT.

The chain uses TRBV24-1 and TRBJ2-2, with 7 bases identical to TRBD1. The V gene's germline CDR1 is KGHDR and CDR2 SFDVKD. The V gene end was trimmed by 7 bases and the J gene end by 3 bases; junction bases not matched to a gene: 4. This CDR3 region has 14 residues. The chain's CDR3 is CATSTGADTGELFF. In nucleotides, the CDR3 is TGTGCCACCAGCACAGGGGCGGACACCGGGGAGCTGTTTTTT.

The CDR3 DNA follows: TGTGCCAGTAGGCGCGGGAAAGAGACCCAGTACTTC. Translated: CASRRGKETQYF. This chain joins TRBV19 and TRBJ2-5, with a weak D call TRBD2 (6 bases). This CDR3 region has 12 residues. CDR1 and CDR2 from the germline V gene are LNHDA and SQIVND (reference sequence). Trimming took off 6 bases at V and 3 bases at J, with 8 bases between the two ends.

Remarks on this clone: The junction shows a germline mismatch at one end, possibly a read error. The CDR3: CASSLKGGAGVIKF. CDR3 bases: TGTGCCAGCAGCCTGAAGGGCGGTGCAGGGGTAATTAAATTC. The chain combines TRBV5-4 with TRBJ2-7; weak D call: TRBD1 (6 bases). Germline lookup yields CDR1 SGHNT and CDR2 YYREEE (reference sequence). CDR3 length: 14 amino acids. Full variable domain (remainder filled in from reference TRBV5-4 and TRBJ2-7): ETGVTQSPTHLIKTRGQQVTLRCSSQSGHNTVSWYQQALGQGPQFIFQYYREEENGRGNFPPRFSGLQFPNYSSELNVNALELDDSALYLCASSLKGGAGVIKFGPGTRLTVT.

This chain joins TRBV19 and TRBJ2-5; D possibly corresponds to TRBD1 (6 bases). V gave up 4 bases and J gave up 4 bases, with 16 bases separating them. Looked up from germline, CDR1 is LNHDA and CDR2 is SQIVND (reference sequence). This CDR3 region has 15 residues. The CDR3 DNA reads TGTGCCAGTAGTACAGGGGTTATGGTGGGAGAGACCCAGTACTTC. It is translated as CASSTGVMVGETQYF.

J is TRBJ2-7 and V is TRBV29-1; D remains unclear. The CDR3 loop spans 11 amino acids. Germline V gene data show CDR1 as SQVTM and CDR2 as ANQGSEA. Trimming left V 4 bases short and J 3 bases short, with 7 bases between. DNA of the CDR3: TGCAGCGTTGGAGATGTCTACGAGCAGTACTTC. As protein: CSVGDVYEQYF.

This rearrangement joins TRBV28 to TRBJ1-5, with a possible D match to TRBD1 (5 bases). The CDR3 has 13 amino acids. Germline values: CDR1 MDHEN, CDR2 SYDVKM. With 11 bases removed from V and 9 bases from J, the gap between germline ends came to 20 bases. CDR3 DNA: TGTGCCTCGGGGGGTCAAGGGGTGCGGCCCCAGCATTTT. This codes for CASGGQGVRPQHF.

The chain has TRBV30 and TRBJ2-3; unclear D gene. The V gene's germline CDR1 is GTSNPN and CDR2 SVGIG (reference sequence). V dropped 2 bases and J dropped 7 bases, with 10 bases sitting between them. CDR3 length equals 12 residues. CDR3: CAWSTSPHTQYF. The CDR3 bases are TGTGCCTGGAGTACCAGCCCCCATACGCAGTATTTT. Full variable domain (outside the CDR3, taken from reference TRBV30 and TRBJ2-3): SQTIHQWPATLVQPVGSPLSLECTVEGTSNPNLYWYRQAAGRGLQLLFYSVGIGQISSEVPQNLSASRPQDRQFILSSKKLLLSDSGFYLCAWSTSPHTQYFGPGTRLTVL.

This sequence joins TRBV5-6 and TRBJ1-2; D perhaps matches TRBD1 (6 bases). Per germline, CDR1 SGHDT and CDR2 YYEEEE. The CDR3 spans 14 residues. Trimming cost V 6 bases and J 2 bases, with 14 bases left between them. CDR3 region: CASTWAGENYGYTF. The CDR3 coding sequence is TGTGCCAGCACCTGGGCAGGGGAGAACTATGGCTACACCTTC.